The clone carrying this TCR beta chain occurred many times. No progression to ophthalmopathy over 18 months defined stable hyperthyroidism. Other autoimmune diseases, uncontrolled infections, pregnancy or lactation excluded patients from enrollment. Symptoms, serum thyroxine and TRAb, thyroid ultrasound, and orbital computed tomography formed the diagnostic basis. The sample belongs to a study of Graves' ophthalmopathy and Graves' hyperthyroidism. Study-wide context: Peripheral blood sampling preceded any treatment and occurred at initial diagnosis.

RNA transcripts served as template for amplifying TCR beta CDR3 sequences. An opening RT-PCR round employed HTBI primers and preceded a second-round multiplex PCR. One entry per CDR3 protein, called by TCRdb with MiXCR from the multiplex PCR reads. The table shows roughly 410,000 distinct CDR3 sequences, with less than 20% occurring only once. After removal of 5 bases from V and 4 bases from J, the junction contained 6 bases not matched to a gene. The CDR3 sequence is 15 residues long. This TCR came from a woman under 30 with stable Graves' hyperthyroidism. Sample: peripheral blood. V is TRBV12-3 or TRBV12-4 and J is TRBJ2-2, with TRBD1 matching 8 bases. The CDR3 DNA is TGTGCCAGCAGTCCCGGACAGGGAGGCACCGGGGAGCTGTTTTTT. As protein: CASSPGQGGTGELFF.